These 22 T cell receptor beta chains originate from one sample sequenced in a study of shared clonotypes between healthy human individuals. TCRdb's table, derived via immunoSEQ multiplex PCR, lists solely in-frame clones and lacks some. In the table there are over a million clones, around 74% of which are singletons. The sample comprised memory CD4+ T cells sorted from blood. The subset is: CD45RA-negative fraction. The receptors come from a man between 18 and 29 years old in good health.

This clone was detected only a few times. The chain combines TRBV5-1 with TRBJ1-5; 8 positions match TRBD1. Germline V lookup: CDR1 SGHRS, CDR2 YFSETQ. The CDR3 runs 15 residues. V trimming: 4 bases; J trimming: 3 bases; junction bases outside the gene matches: 6. The DNA for the CDR3 is TGCGCCAGCAGCCCGCAGGGGGCTCCCAATCAGCCCCAGCATTTT. This sequence encodes CASSPQGAPNQPQHF.

The chain combines TRBV5-4 with TRBJ1-4; D is ambiguous. Trimming stripped 4 bases from V and 8 bases from J, with 15 bases between. There are 14 residues in the CDR3. Per the germline V gene, CDR1 is SGHNT and CDR2 is YYREEE (reference sequence). The CDR3 loop reads CASSAREKGEKLFF. CDR3 nucleotides: TGTGCCAGCAGCGCCCGGGAAAAAGGGGAAAAACTGTTTTTT.

As DNA, the CDR3 is TGTGCCAGCAGCTCCGCCTGGACGGCTAGCACAGATACGCAGTATTTT. The encoded protein is CASSSAWTASTDTQYF. V and J are TRBV11-2 and TRBJ2-3; D unresolved. V was clipped by 4 bases and J by 0 bases, with 14 bases between them. There are 16 residues in the CDR3. CDR1 is SGHAT, CDR2 FQNNGV, per germline.

The chain employs TRBV19 and TRBJ2-2; 10 nucleotides agree with TRBD2. Looked up from germline, CDR1 is LNHDA and CDR2 is SQIVND (reference sequence). This CDR3 spans 17 amino acids. V was clipped by 3 bases and J by 8 bases; unmatched bases: 12. The CDR3, as DNA: TGTGCCAGTAGTATTCCGGGACTAGCGCGCTTTAGTGGGGAGCTGTTTTTT. Its protein product is CASSIPGLARFSGELFF.

The chain employs TRBV6-1 and TRBJ2-7, with 10 bases aligning to TRBD1. The CDR3 contains 16 residues. Trimming cost V 2 bases and J 2 bases; bases outside gene matches: 6. CDR1 and CDR2 from the germline V gene are MNHNS and SASEGT. The CDR3 nucleotides read TGTGCCAGCAGTGAATTTGGGACAGGGGATCCCTACGAGCAGTACTTC. Translated, it gives CASSEFGTGDPYEQYF.

This clone has more than one count but fewer than ten. This chain links TRBV19 with TRBJ2-3; D is unresolved. This CDR3 region has 13 residues. V was clipped by 4 bases and J by 4 bases, with 9 bases between them. Germline CDR1 reads LNHDA; CDR2 reads SQIVND (reference sequence). The chain's CDR3 is CASSTVWADTQYF. As DNA, the CDR3 is TGTGCCAGTAGTACGGTCTGGGCAGATACGCAGTATTTT.

The CDR3 nucleotides are TGTGCCAGCAGCTTAACGGTAACGGGGCAAGAGACCCAGTACTTC. Its protein is CASSLTVTGQETQYF. This rearrangement joins TRBV11-1 to TRBJ2-5; D might be TRBD2 (5 bases). The CDR3 covers 15 residues. V gave up 2 bases and J gave up 2 bases, with 12 bases separating them. Germline V CDR1 and CDR2: SGHAT, FQDESV (reference sequence).

The chain has TRBV6-1 and TRBJ2-3; no reliable D call. The V and J ends lost 4 bases and 0 bases respectively, with 14 bases between them. The CDR3 spans 16 residues. Germline V gene data show CDR1 as MNHNS and CDR2 as SASEGT. CDR3 amino acids: CASSAVGVKSTDTQYF. The CDR3 nucleotides are TGTGCCAGCAGTGCGGTCGGAGTTAAGAGCACAGATACGCAGTATTTT.

V and J are TRBV5-1 and TRBJ2-5; 7 nucleotides align to TRBD1. The CDR3 contains 16 residues. Looked up from germline, CDR1 is SGHRS and CDR2 is YFSETQ. The V and J ends lost 4 bases and 4 bases, in that order; junction bases with no gene match: 13. CDR3 sequence: CASSLGDSNKGETQYF. CDR3 bases: TGCGCCAGCAGCCTTGGGGACAGCAATAAGGGAGAGACCCAGTACTTC.

The V gene is TRBV27, the J gene TRBJ1-4; D not certain. Deletions cut 3 bases from V and 0 bases from J, with 8 bases between. This CDR3 comprises 15 residues. Germline V gene lookup returns CDR1 MNHEY and CDR2 SMNVEV (reference sequence). CDR3 sequence reads: CASSLLQSTNEKLFF. The CDR3 region has the DNA TGTGCCAGCAGTTTGTTGCAGTCAACTAATGAAAAACTGTTTTTT.

The rearrangement uses TRBV27 and TRBJ1-6, with D possibly TRBD1 on 5 matching bases. This CDR3 has 16 residues. The V and J ends lost 0 bases and 7 bases respectively, with 13 bases between them. Germline V gives CDR1 MNHEY, CDR2 SMNVEV (reference sequence). CDR3 amino acids: CASSLSTYGGNSPLHF. CDR3 coding DNA: TGTGCCAGCAGTTTATCGACTTATGGGGGAAATTCACCCCTCCACTTT.

This clone has a single count. V usage is TRBV18 and J usage is TRBJ1-6, with TRBD1 matching 8 bases. The CDR3 loop spans 16 amino acids. Per the germline V gene, CDR1 is KGHSH and CDR2 is LQKENI. Trimming removed 2 bases from V and 7 bases from J; junction bases left unmatched: 7. The CDR3 reads CASSPAGTGANSPLHF. For the CDR3, the DNA is TGTGCCAGCTCACCAGCAGGGACAGGAGCCAATTCACCCCTCCACTTT.

The CDR3 DNA reads TGTGCCAGCAGCAGCGAAGCAACTAATGAAAAACTGTTTTTT. Amino acid sequence: CASSSEATNEKLFF. V and J are TRBV6-1 and TRBJ1-4; D gene unclear. Deletions cut 6 bases from V and 0 bases from J, with 8 bases between. CDR1 and CDR2 (germline): MNHNS, SASEGT. The CDR3 loop spans 14 amino acids.

V usage is TRBV20-1 and J usage is TRBJ1-2; no definite D call. The CDR3 sequence is 11 residues long. The V gene lost 6 bases and the J gene lost 4 bases, with 9 bases spanning the gap. Looked up from germline, CDR1 is DFQATT and CDR2 is SNEGSKA (reference sequence). The CDR3 spells CSAPTRYGYTF. In nucleotides, the CDR3 is TGCAGTGCCCCCACGCGCTATGGCTACACCTTC.

In this sample, this clone turned up a few times. The genes are TRBV5-4 and TRBJ2-5; 12 nucleotides align to TRBD1. The CDR3 contains 14 residues. Germline CDR1 is SGHNT and CDR2 is YYREEE (reference sequence). Trimming at V came to 9 bases and at J to 4 bases, leaving 7 bases not matched to a gene. DNA for the CDR3: TGTGCCACATCGGGACAGGGGGCGCCAGAGACCCAGTACTTC. Protein sequence: CATSGQGAPETQYF.

The chain is built from TRBV7-9 and TRBJ2-1; D might be TRBD2 (6 bases). Germline values: CDR1 SEHNR, CDR2 FQNEAQ (reference sequence). Trimming cost V 5 bases and J 4 bases, with 15 bases left between them. CDR3 size: 15 residues. CDR3 amino acids: CASSPAGTYYNEQFF. CDR3 DNA sequence: TGTGCCAGCAGCCCGGCCGGGACTTATTACAATGAGCAGTTCTTC.

This clone was observed a single time. This chain joins TRBV5-1 and TRBJ1-2, with 9 positions matching TRBD1. Germline values: CDR1 SGHRS, CDR2 YFSETQ. This CDR3 is 12 amino acids long. V gave up 3 bases and J gave up 7 bases; unmatched junction bases: 1. CDR3 in DNA: TGCGCCAGCAGCTCACAGGGGGCTGGCTACACCTTC. This translates into CASSSQGAGYTF.

The genes are TRBV7-9 and TRBJ2-5; 8 bases line up with TRBD2. Germline loops: CDR1 SEHNR, CDR2 FQNEAQ (reference sequence). Trimming at V came to 5 bases and at J to 2 bases, leaving 4 bases not matched to a gene. The CDR3 totals 14 residues. The CDR3 sequence is CASSQGGGQETQYF. CDR3 DNA sequence: TGTGCCAGCAGCCAAGGCGGGGGGCAAGAGACCCAGTACTTC.

The chain links TRBV19 to TRBJ2-3; D might be TRBD1 (6 bases). Germline loops: CDR1 LNHDA, CDR2 SQIVND (reference sequence). The length of the CDR3 is 13 residues. The ends were cut back, 5 bases at V and 4 bases at J, with 10 bases in the middle. CDR3 sequence: CASSGDKADTQYF. The DNA of the CDR3 is TGTGCCAGTAGTGGGGACAAAGCAGATACGCAGTATTTT. The entire variable domain, with the rest obtained from reference TRBV19 and TRBJ2-3, is as follows: DGGITQSPKYLFRKEGQNVTLSCEQNLNHDAMYWYRQDPGQGLRLIYYSQIVNDFQKGDIAEGYSVSREKKESFPLTVTSAQKNPTAFYLCASSGDKADTQYFGPGTRLTVL.

The rearrangement links TRBV10-1 to TRBJ2-1, with unresolved D. Germline loops: CDR1 WNHNN, CDR2 SYGVQD (reference sequence). With 5 bases removed from V and 1 base from J, the gap between germline ends came to 12 bases. The CDR3 has 15 residues. CDR3 coding DNA: TGCGCCAGCAGTACGGCACGAACTTCCTACAATGAGCAGTTCTTC. This codes for CASSTARTSYNEQFF.

The J gene is TRBJ1-5, the V gene TRBV28, with 9 bases matching TRBD1. Germline V gives CDR1 MDHEN, CDR2 SYDVKM. The CDR3 totals 16 residues. V lost 2 bases, J lost 5 bases, and 7 bases stayed unmatched. DNA for the CDR3: TGTGCCAGCAGTTTAAACCCGGGACAGGGTTATCAGCCCCAGCATTTT. Translating gives CASSLNPGQGYQPQHF.

V is TRBV5-6 and J is TRBJ2-7; D may be TRBD1 (6 bases). From germline, CDR1 is SGHDT and CDR2 YYEEEE. Trimming removed 2 bases at V and 3 bases at J, with 15 bases between. The CDR3 has 15 amino acids. The CDR3 reads CASSFGRTVVYEQYF. The DNA for the CDR3 is TGTGCCAGCAGCTTTGGCAGGACAGTTGTCTACGAGCAGTACTTC.